This T cell receptor (beta chain) was identified during a study of blood T cell repertoires in COVID-19. Study information: Whether acute or convalescent, the COVID-19 samples came from the United States, Italy and Spain. The cDNA or gDNA used as material had been derived from T cells, B-cell-depleted T cells, or PBMCs.

Study processing details: Reference gene primer amplification gave estimated nucleated cell counts. Generated by immunoSEQ multiplex PCR, the TCRdb table keeps only in-frame clones and is missing some. D and trimming come from the DNA, and the V and J calls and clone size come from that table. The table lists about 250,000 clones, 88% of them singletons. The trim removed 10 bases at V and 10 bases at J, leaving 9 bases unmatched. The CDR3 contains 14 residues. Germline V lookup: CDR1 SNHLY, CDR2 FYNNEI. This clone turned up a few times. Sequenced: peripheral blood. The chain couples TRBV2 to TRBJ1-6; 11 bases match TRBD1. The TCR was taken from a man older than 75 with acute or convalescent COVID-19. CDR3 nucleotide sequence: TGTGCCACCGTAACGGGACAGGGGGTCTCACCCCTCCACTTT. Encoded protein: CATVTGQGVSPLHF.